This is a list of T cell receptor beta chains from one sample in a study of T cells after yellow fever vaccination. From the 5' RACE reads, TCRdb called clonotypes with MiXCR, one entry per CDR3 protein. In the table there are approximately 450,000 distinct CDR3 sequences, around 19% of which are singletons. Sequences were derived from PBMCs, sampled before the yellow fever booster vaccination. All receptors derive from a man aged 18 to 29 who received the YFV17D yellow fever vaccine. CDR3s include the opening cysteine and the closing phenylalanine or tryptophan. D genes are given only for firm matches. For some rows the clone size is stated as once, few or many, or as a class when expanded; others skip it.

J gene,V gene,clone size,D gene,CDR3 DNA,CDR3 protein
TRBJ1-5,TRBV12-3/TRBV12-4,-,-,TGTGCCAGCAGGGGCCAGAACAATCAGCCCCAGCATTTT,CASRGQNNQPQHF
TRBJ1-6,TRBV6-5,many,-,TGTGCCAGCAGTTACTCGAAGGGGGATTCACCCCTCCACTTT,CASSYSKGDSPLHF
TRBJ1-2,TRBV6-1,-,-,TGTGCCAGCAGTGAAGTTGAGGGGGGAACCTATGGCTACACCTTC,CASSEVEGGTYGYTF
TRBJ1-2,TRBV6-5,-,-,TGTGCCAGCAGTTACGAGGGGCTTAGGGCATCTGGCTACACCTTC,CASSYEGLRASGYTF
TRBJ2-7,TRBV9,-,-,TGTGCCAGCAGCGTAGGGGTTGACTCGGCCAACGAGCAGTACTTC,CASSVGVDSANEQYF
TRBJ1-3,TRBV19,many,TRBD1,TGTGCCAGTAGTATCCAGGGGGACGGAAACACCATATATTTT,CASSIQGDGNTIYF
TRBJ2-1,TRBV29-1,many,-,TGCAGCGTTGAAGGCTATCTCGCGAGGGGCTCCTACAATGAGCAGTTCTTC,CSVEGYLARGSYNEQFF
TRBJ1-2,TRBV29-1,few,-,TGCAGCGTTGTGGACACCTATGGCTACACCTTC,CSVVDTYGYTF
TRBJ1-2,TRBV5-1,few,TRBD1,TGCGCCAGCAGCTTGTCCGGGACAGGCGGGGATGGCTACACCTTC,CASSLSGTGGDGYTF
TRBJ2-7,TRBV27,many,-,TGTGCCAGCAGTCCCTGGGATGGCAGCTACGAGCAGTACTTC,CASSPWDGSYEQYF
TRBJ2-7,TRBV14,many,TRBD2,TGTGCCAGCAGCTTCGGGGGGAGGATGGCTTTATACGAGCAGTACTTC,CASSFGGRMALYEQYF
TRBJ2-4,TRBV9,few,TRBD2,TGTGCCAGCAGCGTAGTAGGGGCGGGGGGCGACATTCAGTACTTC,CASSVVGAGGDIQYF
TRBJ2-2,TRBV27,-,-,TGTGCCAGCAGTTTTTTCGGGGGTGAGCTGTTTTTT,CASSFFGGELFF
TRBJ2-1,TRBV21-1,-,-,TGTGCCAGCAGCAAAGGGAGATGCGAGGGGATCTCCTACAATGAGCAGTTCTTC,CASSKGRCEGISYNEQFF
TRBJ2-2,TRBV7-3,few,-,TGTGCCAGCAGCCCGGGCCCGCGCACCGGGGAGCTGTTTTTT,CASSPGPRTGELFF
TRBJ2-2,TRBV11-2,few,-,TGTGCCTGCCGGGGAGTTCGCACCGGGGAGCTGTTTTTT,CACRGVRTGELFF
TRBJ2-5,TRBV15,-,-,TGTGCCACCAGCACTGGGTTGGGAACGGCGGAGACCCAGTACTTC,CATSTGLGTAETQYF
TRBJ2-2,TRBV13,-,TRBD1,TGTGCCAGCAGCTTGACAGGGCAAGGCGGGGAGCTGTTTTTT,CASSLTGQGGELFF
TRBJ2-1,TRBV20-1,-,-,TGCAGTGCTACGATAGGACAGCACAATGAGCAGTTCTTC,CSATIGQHNEQFF
TRBJ1-2,TRBV30,few,-,TGTGCCTGGTTCGAAGTCCGGCAGGGGCCAACTAACTATGGCTACACCTTC,CAWFEVRQGPTNYGYTF
TRBJ1-6,TRBV27,few,TRBD1,TGTGCCAGCTCCCGACAGGGAAGCTCACCCCTCCACTTT,CASSRQGSSPLHF
TRBJ1-6,TRBV7-2,-,TRBD1,TGTGCCAGCAGCTTCAACCGGGACAGGGTTAATTCACCCCTCCACTTT,CASSFNRDRVNSPLHF
TRBJ2-2,TRBV20-1,-,-,TGCAGTGCTGTGGTCGCGAACACCGGGGAGCTGTTTTTT,CSAVVANTGELFF
TRBJ1-6,TRBV7-3,many,-,TGTGCCAGCAGTCATGGGACGTGGAATTCACCCCTCCACTTT,CASSHGTWNSPLHF
TRBJ2-1,TRBV12-3/TRBV12-4,few,TRBD1,TGTGCCAGCGGCCGGGACAGGGTCTACAATGAGCAGTTCTTC,CASGRDRVYNEQFF
TRBJ2-1,TRBV7-6,-,TRBD2,TGTGCCAGCAGCTGGGAGGGTTTGAGGCACAATGAGCAGTTCTTC,CASSWEGLRHNEQFF
TRBJ2-5,TRBV5-6,few,-,TGTGCCAGGAGACGGATGAAAGAGACCCAGTACTTC,CARRRMKETQYF
TRBJ2-7,TRBV29-1,many,-,TGCAGCGTGGGGGACGGATCCTACGAGCAGTACTTC,CSVGDGSYEQYF
TRBJ2-2,TRBV28,-,-,TGTGCCAGCAGTTCCCCAGGAGACCTCACCGGGGAGCTGTTTTTT,CASSSPGDLTGELFF
TRBJ2-7,TRBV6-6,few,-,TGTGCCAGCAGGGGGGACATCTACTACGAGCAGTACTTC,CASRGDIYYEQYF
TRBJ1-2,TRBV6-2/TRBV6-3,many,-,TGTGCCAGCAGTTACACCGGACCCTATGGCTACACCTTC,CASSYTGPYGYTF
TRBJ2-1,TRBV11-1,few,-,TGTGCCAGCAGCCCGTCACCTACGGACAATGAGCAGTTCTTC,CASSPSPTDNEQFF
TRBJ1-2,TRBV7-6,-,-,TGTGCCAGCAGCTATAGAGCAGGGGATGACTATGGCTACACCTTC,CASSYRAGDDYGYTF
TRBJ2-3,TRBV2,-,-,TGTGCCAGCGCGCGGAGGGAGGAAGATACGCAGTATTTT,CASARREEDTQYF
TRBJ2-7,TRBV20-1,-,-,TGCAGTGCTAGGAGTGGGGGCGAAAACGAGCAGTACTTC,CSARSGGENEQYF
TRBJ2-7,TRBV6-5,-,-,TGTGCCAGCATTAAGGATTCGGGGCACGAGCAGTACTTC,CASIKDSGHEQYF
TRBJ1-1,TRBV5-1,-,-,TGCGCCAGCAGACCCGCAGGGAGGGGCACTGAAGCTTTCTTT,CASRPAGRGTEAFF
TRBJ1-3,TRBV6-5,-,-,TGTGCCAGCAGTCCCCTTCCAGGGGCGGCGGGATACACCATATATTTT,CASSPLPGAAGYTIYF
TRBJ1-1,TRBV5-1,few,TRBD1,TGCGCCAGCAGCTTGGCGGGACAGATGAACACTGAAGCTTTCTTT,CASSLAGQMNTEAFF
TRBJ2-1,TRBV6-2/TRBV6-3,few,-,TGTGCCAGCAGTTACTCCAGGCTCAATGAGCAGTTCTTC,CASSYSRLNEQFF
TRBJ1-2,TRBV12-3/TRBV12-4,few,TRBD1,TGTGCCAGCAGCACAGGGGTGGTCGGCTACACCTTC,CASSTGVVGYTF
TRBJ2-1,TRBV20-1,many,-,TGCAGTGCCACGGGATACTCCTACAATGAGCAGTTCTTC,CSATGYSYNEQFF
TRBJ1-5,TRBV29-1,-,-,TGCAGCGGCCCCGAAGGGCCCCAGCATTTT,CSGPEGPQHF
TRBJ1-2,TRBV9,few,-,TGTGCCAGCACCCCAAGGGCCGGGGATCCTTATGGCTACACCTTC,CASTPRAGDPYGYTF